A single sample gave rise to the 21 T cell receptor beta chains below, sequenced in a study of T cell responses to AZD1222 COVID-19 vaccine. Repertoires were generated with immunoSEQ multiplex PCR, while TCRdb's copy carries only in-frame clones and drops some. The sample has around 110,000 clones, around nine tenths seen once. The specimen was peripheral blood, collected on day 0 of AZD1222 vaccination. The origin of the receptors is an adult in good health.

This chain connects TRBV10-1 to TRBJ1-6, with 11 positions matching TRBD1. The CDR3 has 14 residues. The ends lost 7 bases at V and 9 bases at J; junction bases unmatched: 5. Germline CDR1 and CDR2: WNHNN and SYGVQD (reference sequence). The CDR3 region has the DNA TGCGCCAGCAACGGACAGGGGGCGGCTTCACCCCTCCACTTT. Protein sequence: CASNGQGAASPLHF.

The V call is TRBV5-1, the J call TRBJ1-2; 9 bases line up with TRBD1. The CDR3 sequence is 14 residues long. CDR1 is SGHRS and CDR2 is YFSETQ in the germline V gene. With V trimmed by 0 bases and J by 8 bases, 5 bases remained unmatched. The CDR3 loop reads CASSLVQGAGGYTF. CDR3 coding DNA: TGCGCCAGCAGCTTGGTACAGGGGGCTGGGGGCTACACCTTC.

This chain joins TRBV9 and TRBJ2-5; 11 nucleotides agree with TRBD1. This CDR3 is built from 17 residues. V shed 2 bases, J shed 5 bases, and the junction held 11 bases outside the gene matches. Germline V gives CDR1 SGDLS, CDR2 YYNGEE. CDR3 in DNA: TGTGCCAGCAGCGTCTCCCCGGACAGGGGGCCGGGGGAGACCCAGTACTTC. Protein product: CASSVSPDRGPGETQYF. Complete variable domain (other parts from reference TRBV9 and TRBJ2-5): DSGVTQTPKHLITATGQRVTLRCSPRSGDLSVYWYQQSLDQGLQFLIQYYNGEERAKGNILERFSAQQFPDLHSELNLSSLELGDSALYFCASSVSPDRGPGETQYFGPGTRLLVL.

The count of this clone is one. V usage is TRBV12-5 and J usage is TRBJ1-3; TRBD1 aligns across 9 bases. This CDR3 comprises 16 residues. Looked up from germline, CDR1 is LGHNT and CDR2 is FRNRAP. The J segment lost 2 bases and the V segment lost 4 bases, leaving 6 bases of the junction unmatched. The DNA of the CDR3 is TGTGCTAGTGGTTCGGACGGGGACAGGGCTGGAAACACCATATATTTT. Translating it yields CASGSDGDRAGNTIYF.

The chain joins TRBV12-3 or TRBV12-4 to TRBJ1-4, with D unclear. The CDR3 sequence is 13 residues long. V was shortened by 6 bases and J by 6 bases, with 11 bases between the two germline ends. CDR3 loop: CASRAPWDEKLFF. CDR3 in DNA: TGTGCCAGCAGGGCTCCATGGGATGAAAAACTGTTTTTT.

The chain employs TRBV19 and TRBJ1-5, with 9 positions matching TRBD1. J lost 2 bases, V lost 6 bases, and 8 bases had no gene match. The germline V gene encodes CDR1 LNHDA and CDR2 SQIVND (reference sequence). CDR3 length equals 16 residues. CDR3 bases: TGTGCCAGTAGCGCTCCGGGACAGGGTGGCAATCAGCCCCAGCATTTT. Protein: CASSAPGQGGNQPQHF.

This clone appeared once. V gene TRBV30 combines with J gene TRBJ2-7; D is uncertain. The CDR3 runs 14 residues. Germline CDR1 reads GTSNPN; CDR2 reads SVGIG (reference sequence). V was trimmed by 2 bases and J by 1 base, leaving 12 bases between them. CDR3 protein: CAWSLGGVSYEQYF. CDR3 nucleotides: TGTGCCTGGAGTCTGGGTGGGGTTTCCTACGAGCAGTACTTC.

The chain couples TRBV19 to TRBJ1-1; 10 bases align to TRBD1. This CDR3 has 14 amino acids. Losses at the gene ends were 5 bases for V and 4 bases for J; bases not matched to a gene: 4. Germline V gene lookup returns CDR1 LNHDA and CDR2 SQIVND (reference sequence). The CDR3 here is CASSPTGGVTEAFF. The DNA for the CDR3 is TGTGCCAGTAGTCCGACAGGGGGCGTCACTGAAGCTTTCTTT.

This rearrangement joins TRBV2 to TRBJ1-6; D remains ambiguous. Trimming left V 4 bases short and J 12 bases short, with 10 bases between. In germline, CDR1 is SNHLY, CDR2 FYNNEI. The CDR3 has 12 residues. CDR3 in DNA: TGTGCCAGCAGTGGAAGCAGTGTACCCCTCCACTTT. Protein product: CASSGSSVPLHF.

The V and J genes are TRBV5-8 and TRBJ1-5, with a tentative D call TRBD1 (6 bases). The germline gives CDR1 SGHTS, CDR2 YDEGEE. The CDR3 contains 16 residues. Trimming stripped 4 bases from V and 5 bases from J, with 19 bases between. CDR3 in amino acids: CASSGLWTVDHQPQHF. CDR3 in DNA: TGTGCCAGCAGCGGACTATGGACAGTGGATCATCAGCCCCAGCATTTT.

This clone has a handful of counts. CDR3 protein: CASSMAARTNTEAFF. The CDR3 DNA reads TGTGCCAGTAGTATGGCCGCCCGGACGAACACTGAAGCTTTCTTT. V gene TRBV19 combines with J gene TRBJ1-1; D ambiguous. Germline CDR1 reads LNHDA; CDR2 reads SQIVND (reference sequence). The CDR3 sequence is 15 residues long. V was shortened by 3 bases and J by 1 base, with 12 bases between the two germline ends. The whole variable domain, remainder taken from reference TRBV19 and TRBJ1-1, is DGGITQSPKYLFRKEGQNVTLSCEQNLNHDAMYWYRQDPGQGLRLIYYSQIVNDFQKGDIAEGYSVSREKKESFPLTVTSAQKNPTAFYLCASSMAARTNTEAFFGQGTRLTVV.

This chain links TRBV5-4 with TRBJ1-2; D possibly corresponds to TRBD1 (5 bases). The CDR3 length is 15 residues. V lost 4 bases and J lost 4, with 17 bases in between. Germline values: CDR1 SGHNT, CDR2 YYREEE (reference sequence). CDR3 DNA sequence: TGTGCCAGCAGCCCCCCGGGACGGGCGGGCTATGGCTACACCTTC. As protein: CASSPPGRAGYGYTF. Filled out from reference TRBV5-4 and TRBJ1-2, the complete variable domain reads ETGVTQSPTHLIKTRGQQVTLRCSSQSGHNTVSWYQQALGQGPQFIFQYYREEENGRGNFPPRFSGLQFPNYSSELNVNALELDDSALYLCASSPPGRAGYGYTFGSGTRLTVV.

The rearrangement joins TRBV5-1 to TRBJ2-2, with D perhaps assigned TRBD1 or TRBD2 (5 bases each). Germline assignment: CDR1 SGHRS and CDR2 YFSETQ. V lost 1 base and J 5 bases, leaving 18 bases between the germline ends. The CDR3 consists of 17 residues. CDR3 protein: CASSLFGGGAGTGELFF. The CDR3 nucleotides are TGCGCCAGCAGCTTGTTCGGAGGTGGGGCTGGAACCGGGGAGCTGTTTTTT.

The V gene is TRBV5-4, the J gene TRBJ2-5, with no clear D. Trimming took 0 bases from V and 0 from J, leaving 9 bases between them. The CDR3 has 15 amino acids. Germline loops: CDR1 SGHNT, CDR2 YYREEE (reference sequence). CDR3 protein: CASSLVGTHQETQYF. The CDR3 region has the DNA TGTGCCAGCAGCTTGGTGGGCACGCACCAAGAGACCCAGTACTTC.

The CDR3, as DNA: TGTGCCAGCTCACCACGCACTAGCGGGGGGACCCCCTACGAGCAGTACTTC. Its protein product is CASSPRTSGGTPYEQYF. J is TRBJ2-7 and V is TRBV18, with 12 bases lining up with TRBD2. This CDR3 region has 17 residues. Germline trimming cut 1 base from V and 2 bases from J; bases unmatched to any gene: 6. Germline CDR1 and CDR2: KGHSH and LQKENI.

CDR3 region: CAWKGQGRMGGYTF. The CDR3 nucleotides read TGTGCCTGGAAGGGGCAGGGACGTATGGGAGGCTACACCTTC. The rearrangement joins TRBV30 to TRBJ1-2; a weak D match, TRBD1 (5 bases). Germline V gene lookup returns CDR1 GTSNPN and CDR2 SVGIG (reference sequence). The CDR3 covers 14 residues. The ends were cut back, 4 bases at V and 8 bases at J, with 20 bases in the middle. The complete variable domain, with remaining parts taken from reference TRBV30 and TRBJ1-2, reads SQTIHQWPATLVQPVGSPLSLECTVEGTSNPNLYWYRQAAGRGLQLLFYSVGIGQISSEVPQNLSASRPQDRQFILSSKKLLLSDSGFYLCAWKGQGRMGGYTFGSGTRLTVV.

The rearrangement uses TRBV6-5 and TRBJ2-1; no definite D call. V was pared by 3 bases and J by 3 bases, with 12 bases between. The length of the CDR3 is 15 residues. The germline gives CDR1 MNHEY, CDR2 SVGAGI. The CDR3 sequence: CASSYGLGNYNEQFF. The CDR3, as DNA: TGTGCCAGCAGTTATGGTTTAGGGAACTACAATGAGCAGTTCTTC.

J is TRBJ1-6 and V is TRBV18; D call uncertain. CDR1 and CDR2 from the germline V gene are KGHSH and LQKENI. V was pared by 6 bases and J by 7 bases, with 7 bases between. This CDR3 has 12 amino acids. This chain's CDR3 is CASSRGNSPLHF. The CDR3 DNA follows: TGTGCCAGCTCCCGCGGGAATTCACCCCTCCACTTT.

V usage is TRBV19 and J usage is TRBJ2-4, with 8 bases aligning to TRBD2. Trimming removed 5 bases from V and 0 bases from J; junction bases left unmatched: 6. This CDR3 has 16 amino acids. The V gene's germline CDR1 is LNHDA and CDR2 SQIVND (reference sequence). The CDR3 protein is CASSDIAGLAKNIQYF. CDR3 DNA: TGTGCCAGTAGTGACATAGCGGGGTTAGCCAAAAACATTCAGTACTTC. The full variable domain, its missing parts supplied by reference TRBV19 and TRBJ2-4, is DGGITQSPKYLFRKEGQNVTLSCEQNLNHDAMYWYRQDPGQGLRLIYYSQIVNDFQKGDIAEGYSVSREKKESFPLTVTSAQKNPTAFYLCASSDIAGLAKNIQYFGAGTRLSVL.

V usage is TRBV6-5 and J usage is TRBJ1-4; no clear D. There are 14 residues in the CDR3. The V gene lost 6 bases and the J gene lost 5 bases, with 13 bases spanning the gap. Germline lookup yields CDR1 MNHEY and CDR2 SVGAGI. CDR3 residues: CASRVSDSNEKLFF. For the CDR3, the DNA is TGTGCCAGCAGGGTCTCGGACTCCAATGAAAAACTGTTTTTT.

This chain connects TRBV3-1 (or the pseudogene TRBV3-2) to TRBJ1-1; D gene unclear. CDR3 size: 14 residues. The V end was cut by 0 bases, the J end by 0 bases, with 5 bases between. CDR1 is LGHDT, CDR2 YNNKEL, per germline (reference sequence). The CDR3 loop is CASSQDWVNTEAFF. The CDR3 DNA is TGTGCCAGCAGCCAAGATTGGGTGAACACTGAAGCTTTCTTT.